These T cell receptor beta chains were read from a single sample in a study of OX40 agonist ivuxolimab in advanced cancers. Measured with immunoSEQ multiplex PCR; TCRdb has only the in-frame clones, and not every one. The table lists roughly 120,000 clones, over 75% of them singletons. The sample consisted of CD4+ or CD8+ T cells sorted from blood, taken in a trial of the OX40 agonist ivuxolimab. The receptors come from an adult with an advanced solid tumor such as melanoma, head and neck, liver or kidney cancer. Both conserved end residues are part of each CDR3. Each record gives: V gene, J gene, D gene, clone size, CDR3 DNA, CDR3 protein. D genes are given only for firm matches. Clone size is stated in some rows and not others, as once, few, many or a class when expanded.

v_gene: TRBV9; j_gene: TRBJ1-4; d_gene: .; abundance: .; CDR3nt: TGTGCCAGCAGCGAGGCCGGGACAACTAATGAAAAACTGTTTTTT; CDR3aa: CASSEAGTTNEKLFF
v_gene: TRBV27; j_gene: TRBJ1-5; d_gene: .; abundance: .; CDR3nt: TGTGCCAGCAGGAGTAGCAATCAGCCCCAGCATTTT; CDR3aa: CASRSSNQPQHF
v_gene: TRBV7-9; j_gene: TRBJ2-7; d_gene: .; abundance: .; CDR3nt: TGTGCCAGCAGCTTATGGGTTGGCGAGCAGTACTTC; CDR3aa: CASSLWVGEQYF
v_gene: TRBV7-8; j_gene: TRBJ2-1; d_gene: TRBD1; abundance: .; CDR3nt: TGTGCCAGCAGCTTAGTTCGGGGACAGGGCTACAATGAGCAGTTCTTC; CDR3aa: CASSLVRGQGYNEQFF
v_gene: TRBV28; j_gene: TRBJ1-2; d_gene: TRBD1; abundance: .; CDR3nt: TGTGCCAGCAGGTCCGGGACAGACCTTGGCTACACCTTC; CDR3aa: CASRSGTDLGYTF
v_gene: TRBV9; j_gene: TRBJ2-2; d_gene: .; abundance: .; CDR3nt: TGTGCCAGCAGCGTAACCCCCTCGGCCGAAGCGGGGGAGCTGTTTTTT; CDR3aa: CASSVTPSAEAGELFF
v_gene: TRBV30; j_gene: TRBJ1-2; d_gene: .; abundance: .; CDR3nt: TGTGCCTGGAGTACCGGACAGAGCAACTATGGCTACACCTTC; CDR3aa: CAWSTGQSNYGYTF
v_gene: TRBV7-9; j_gene: TRBJ2-7; d_gene: .; abundance: few; CDR3nt: TGTGCCAGCAGCTACAGGGTACCCGAGCAGTACTTC; CDR3aa: CASSYRVPEQYF
v_gene: TRBV7-9; j_gene: TRBJ2-2; d_gene: .; abundance: .; CDR3nt: TGTGCCAGCAGCGATCCGGACCGCACAGCCGGGGAGCTGTTTTTT; CDR3aa: CASSDPDRTAGELFF
v_gene: TRBV28; j_gene: TRBJ1-2; d_gene: TRBD1; abundance: .; CDR3nt: TGTGCCAGCAGTCGGGACAGTAAGGGATATGGCTACACCTTC; CDR3aa: CASSRDSKGYGYTF
v_gene: TRBV19; j_gene: TRBJ2-3; d_gene: .; abundance: .; CDR3nt: TGTGCCAGTAGTATAGGGGGACGGCTGACAGATACGCAGTATTTT; CDR3aa: CASSIGGRLTDTQYF
v_gene: TRBV18; j_gene: TRBJ2-1; d_gene: .; abundance: .; CDR3nt: TGTGCCAGCTCACCCGGGACTTTAACCAATGAGCAGTTCTTC; CDR3aa: CASSPGTLTNEQFF
v_gene: TRBV28; j_gene: TRBJ2-5; d_gene: .; abundance: .; CDR3nt: TGTGCCAGCAGTTTAGCACAGGGGGGGGAGACCCAGTACTTC; CDR3aa: CASSLAQGGETQYF
v_gene: TRBV10-3; j_gene: TRBJ1-1; d_gene: .; abundance: .; CDR3nt: TGTGCCATCAGTCGGGGGCAGGGAAGCAGTGAAGCTTTCTTT; CDR3aa: CAISRGQGSSEAFF
v_gene: TRBV5-1; j_gene: TRBJ1-1; d_gene: TRBD1; abundance: .; CDR3nt: TGCGCCAGCAGCTTTGGACAGGCGAACACTGAAGCTTTCTTT; CDR3aa: CASSFGQANTEAFF
v_gene: TRBV5-1; j_gene: TRBJ2-5; d_gene: TRBD2; abundance: .; CDR3nt: TGCGCCAGCAGCTTGGCCCCTAGCGGGGGGCAAGAGACCCAGTACTTC; CDR3aa: CASSLAPSGGQETQYF
v_gene: TRBV7-2; j_gene: TRBJ2-5; d_gene: .; abundance: .; CDR3nt: TGTGCCAGCAGCTTAAACGGGTATAAAGAGACCCAGTACTTC; CDR3aa: CASSLNGYKETQYF
v_gene: TRBV27; j_gene: TRBJ1-3; d_gene: .; abundance: once; CDR3nt: TGTGCCAGCAGACCGGGCCCCGGGGAAAACACCATATATTTT; CDR3aa: CASRPGPGENTIYF
v_gene: TRBV27; j_gene: TRBJ2-1; d_gene: .; abundance: .; CDR3nt: TGTGCCAGCAGTTGGCGGAATGAGCAGTTCTTC; CDR3aa: CASSWRNEQFF
v_gene: TRBV25-1; j_gene: TRBJ1-1; d_gene: TRBD1; abundance: .; CDR3nt: TGTGCCAGCAGGGGACAGGGGAGGGCTGAAGCTTTCTTT; CDR3aa: CASRGQGRAEAFF
v_gene: TRBV6-6; j_gene: TRBJ1-5; d_gene: .; abundance: .; CDR3nt: TGTGCCAGTAAGGGGCGACAGAGCAATCAGCCCCAGCATTTT; CDR3aa: CASKGRQSNQPQHF
v_gene: TRBV28; j_gene: TRBJ1-5; d_gene: .; abundance: .; CDR3nt: TGTGCCAGCATCGGGGGCAATCAGCCCCAGCATTTT; CDR3aa: CASIGGNQPQHF
v_gene: TRBV19; j_gene: TRBJ2-5; d_gene: .; abundance: .; CDR3nt: TGTGCCAGTAGTACGTCAGGGATGTACCAAGAGACCCAGTACTTC; CDR3aa: CASSTSGMYQETQYF
v_gene: TRBV30; j_gene: TRBJ1-5; d_gene: TRBD1; abundance: once; CDR3nt: TGTGCCTGGGAGCAGGGGGGCAATCAGCCCCAGCATTTT; CDR3aa: CAWEQGGNQPQHF
v_gene: TRBV29-1; j_gene: TRBJ1-6; d_gene: .; abundance: .; CDR3nt: TGCAGCGTTGGGGGGCAGAATTCACCCCTCCACTTT; CDR3aa: CSVGGQNSPLHF
v_gene: TRBV4-3; j_gene: TRBJ2-7; d_gene: .; abundance: .; CDR3nt: TGCGCCAGCAGCCAGGGAGCGGGGACAGGCAGCTCCTACGAGCAGTACTTC; CDR3aa: CASSQGAGTGSSYEQYF
v_gene: TRBV6-5; j_gene: TRBJ1-6; d_gene: .; abundance: few; CDR3nt: TGTGCCAGCAGTTTGGACAGCTATAATTCACCCCTCCACTTT; CDR3aa: CASSLDSYNSPLHF
v_gene: TRBV7-9; j_gene: TRBJ1-5; d_gene: .; abundance: .; CDR3nt: TGTGCCAGCAGCCTCCAGGGGAATCAGCCCCAGCATTTT; CDR3aa: CASSLQGNQPQHF
v_gene: TRBV28; j_gene: TRBJ1-2; d_gene: .; abundance: .; CDR3nt: TGTGCCAGCACCCCGGGGAGCAGGAACTATGGCTACACCTTC; CDR3aa: CASTPGSRNYGYTF
v_gene: TRBV7-9; j_gene: TRBJ2-7; d_gene: .; abundance: .; CDR3nt: TGTGCCAGCAGCTTTACCTCGGCAGAGCAGTACTTC; CDR3aa: CASSFTSAEQYF